This record concerns one TCR beta chain sequence. Its antigen is not known. The sample originates from a study of OX40 agonist ivuxolimab in advanced cancers. The protocol was immunoSEQ multiplex PCR, while the TCRdb copy is restricted to in-frame clones and leaves out a portion. The sample includes about 47,000 clones, about 79% of them seen just once. On cycle 4 day 1 and cycle 7 day 1, as well as at baseline, blood was sampled. Regarding the study as a whole: Among the lowest peripheral clonal expansion occurred in 0.1-3.0 mg/kg partial responders. At 0.1 to 3.0 mg/kg, CD4+ and CD8+ blood T cells expanded clonally by week 6.

Germline-derived CDR1 and CDR2 are KGHSH and LQKENI. This CDR3 contains 13 residues. V was pared by 3 bases and J by 3 bases, with 9 bases between. The chain is built from TRBV18 and TRBJ2-7, with D maybe TRBD1 (6 bases). Material: CD4+ or CD8+ T cells sorted from blood, obtained in a trial of the OX40 agonist ivuxolimab. This TCR was recovered from an adult with an advanced solid tumor such as melanoma, head and neck, liver or kidney cancer. CDR3 nucleotide sequence: TGTGCCAGCTCACCCGGACAGAACTACGAGCAGTACTTC. It is translated as CASSPGQNYEQYF.